Listed below are T cell receptor beta chains from one sample, sequenced in a study of cytomegalovirus exposure and HLA in healthy donors. Only in-frame clones appear in the TCRdb table, and some are missing; sequencing was by immunoSEQ multiplex PCR. In the table there are about 120,000 clones, around 78% of which are singletons. The source material was PBMCs. The source is a woman in her forties in good health and CMV-seronegative. Each CDR3 is given with its conserved first and last residue. D genes are given only for firm matches. Not every row has a clone size; where given, it reads once, few, many or a size class.

CDR3nt: TGCGCCAGCAGCTCCGGGACTAGCGGGAGAAGGGGCGGGGAGCTGTTTTTT; CDR3aa: CASSSGTSGRRGGELFF; j_gene: TRBJ2-2; d_gene: TRBD2; v_gene: TRBV5-1; abundance: few
CDR3nt: TGTGCCAGCAGTCAAAGACTAGCGGGAGGGATGATGAATGAGCAGTTCTTC; CDR3aa: CASSQRLAGGMMNEQFF; j_gene: TRBJ2-1; d_gene: TRBD2; v_gene: TRBV28; abundance: NA
CDR3nt: TGTGCCAGCAGCGGCGGCACAGGGCATCAGCCCCAGCATTTT; CDR3aa: CASSGGTGHQPQHF; j_gene: TRBJ1-5; d_gene: NA; v_gene: TRBV9; abundance: few
CDR3nt: TGTGCCAGCAGCTCGAACTGGGACAGCCTTAACTATGGCTACACCTTC; CDR3aa: CASSSNWDSLNYGYTF; j_gene: TRBJ1-2; d_gene: TRBD1; v_gene: TRBV7-9; abundance: NA
CDR3nt: TGTGCCAGCCGATCCCGGGACAGGGCCTACAATGAGCAGTTCTTC; CDR3aa: CASRSRDRAYNEQFF; j_gene: TRBJ2-1; d_gene: TRBD1; v_gene: TRBV18; abundance: NA
CDR3nt: TGCGCCAGCAGCCAAGTAGGAGGGCAAGCTTTCTTT; CDR3aa: CASSQVGGQAFF; j_gene: TRBJ1-1; d_gene: NA; v_gene: TRBV4-1; abundance: few
CDR3nt: TGTGCCAGCAGTCCTCGGGACTACCAAGAGACCCAGTACTTC; CDR3aa: CASSPRDYQETQYF; j_gene: TRBJ2-5; d_gene: NA; v_gene: TRBV28; abundance: few
CDR3nt: TGTGCCACGACTAGCGGGAGAGAATACGAGCAGTACTTC; CDR3aa: CATTSGREYEQYF; j_gene: TRBJ2-7; d_gene: TRBD2; v_gene: TRBV10-3; abundance: NA
CDR3nt: TGTGCCAGTACCGGGGACAAAACCACAGATACGCAGTATTTT; CDR3aa: CASTGDKTTDTQYF; j_gene: TRBJ2-3; d_gene: NA; v_gene: TRBV19; abundance: NA
CDR3nt: TGTGCCAGCAGCTTAGGGACAGGCAAGGTAGATACGCAGTATTTT; CDR3aa: CASSLGTGKVDTQYF; j_gene: TRBJ2-3; d_gene: TRBD1; v_gene: TRBV7-6; abundance: NA
CDR3nt: TGTGCCAGCAGCAAACAGGGGGTCACCTACGAGCAGTACTTC; CDR3aa: CASSKQGVTYEQYF; j_gene: TRBJ2-7; d_gene: TRBD1; v_gene: TRBV7-9; abundance: few
CDR3nt: TGTGCCAGCAGTTCGGACTGGGACAGGGTGAGCACTGAAGCTTTCTTT; CDR3aa: CASSSDWDRVSTEAFF; j_gene: TRBJ1-1; d_gene: TRBD1; v_gene: TRBV28; abundance: NA
CDR3nt: TGCGCCAGCAGCCAACGCCAGGGGGTGGATGGCTACACCTTC; CDR3aa: CASSQRQGVDGYTF; j_gene: TRBJ1-2; d_gene: TRBD1; v_gene: TRBV4-1; abundance: NA
CDR3nt: TGCGCCAGCAGCTTGCCGGGGGGGCGTGGGGAGACCCAGTACTTC; CDR3aa: CASSLPGGRGETQYF; j_gene: TRBJ2-5; d_gene: TRBD2; v_gene: TRBV5-1; abundance: NA
CDR3nt: TGTGCCAGCAGTTTGGGGGGGACCCTCTACGAGCAGTACTTC; CDR3aa: CASSLGGTLYEQYF; j_gene: TRBJ2-7; d_gene: TRBD2; v_gene: TRBV28; abundance: NA
CDR3nt: TGCAGCGTTGGGACAGGGGGACTGAACACTGAAGCTTTCTTT; CDR3aa: CSVGTGGLNTEAFF; j_gene: TRBJ1-1; d_gene: TRBD1; v_gene: TRBV29-1; abundance: few
CDR3nt: TGTGCCAGCTCACCAAGGGACAGCTCCTACGAGCAGTACTTC; CDR3aa: CASSPRDSSYEQYF; j_gene: TRBJ2-7; d_gene: TRBD1; v_gene: TRBV18; abundance: once
CDR3nt: TGCAGCGTTGGGGGACAGCTGAACACTGAAGCTTTCTTT; CDR3aa: CSVGGQLNTEAFF; j_gene: TRBJ1-1; d_gene: TRBD1; v_gene: TRBV29-1; abundance: NA
CDR3nt: TGTGCCAGCAGCGTGGGGGGACAGAACCAAGAGACCCAGTACTTC; CDR3aa: CASSVGGQNQETQYF; j_gene: TRBJ2-5; d_gene: NA; v_gene: TRBV27; abundance: NA
CDR3nt: TGTGCCAGCTCACCAAACCTAGCGGGAGGAGATACGCAGTATTTT; CDR3aa: CASSPNLAGGDTQYF; j_gene: TRBJ2-3; d_gene: TRBD2; v_gene: TRBV18; abundance: NA
CDR3nt: TGTGCCAGCAGTTTATTGGCGGGAGGGGGTTACAATGAGCAGTTCTTC; CDR3aa: CASSLLAGGGYNEQFF; j_gene: TRBJ2-1; d_gene: TRBD2; v_gene: TRBV27; abundance: NA
CDR3nt: TGCGCCAGCAGCGACCCGAGGGATAATGAAAAACTGTTTTTT; CDR3aa: CASSDPRDNEKLFF; j_gene: TRBJ1-4; d_gene: NA; v_gene: TRBV5-1; abundance: NA
CDR3nt: TGCGCCAGCAGCGAAGGAGGGACAGGCCGCTACACCTTC; CDR3aa: CASSEGGTGRYTF; j_gene: TRBJ1-2; d_gene: TRBD1; v_gene: TRBV5-1; abundance: NA
CDR3nt: TGTGCCAGCAGCTTGGGTCGTCAGATCTACACCTTC; CDR3aa: CASSLGRQIYTF; j_gene: TRBJ1-2; d_gene: NA; v_gene: TRBV5-4; abundance: NA
CDR3nt: TGTGCCAGTAGTACCGGACTAGCGGGAGTTCACGAGCGGTTCTTC; CDR3aa: CASSTGLAGVHERFF; j_gene: TRBJ2-1; d_gene: TRBD2; v_gene: TRBV19; abundance: NA
CDR3nt: TGTGCCAGCAGCTTAGGGACAGGGAACACTGAAGCTTTCTTT; CDR3aa: CASSLGTGNTEAFF; j_gene: TRBJ1-1; d_gene: TRBD1; v_gene: TRBV7-6; abundance: NA
CDR3nt: TGTGCCAGCAGCACAAACGGGGCGGGAGCCGAAGCTTCGTACGAGCAGTACTTC; CDR3aa: CASSTNGAGAEASYEQYF; j_gene: TRBJ2-7; d_gene: TRBD2; v_gene: TRBV25-1; abundance: NA
CDR3nt: TGCAGCTCAGGATCAGGGGAGACCCAGTACTTC; CDR3aa: CSSGSGETQYF; j_gene: TRBJ2-5; d_gene: NA; v_gene: TRBV29-1; abundance: NA
CDR3nt: TGCGCCAGCAGCTTCGACAGGGGGTGGGATGGCTACACCTTC; CDR3aa: CASSFDRGWDGYTF; j_gene: TRBJ1-2; d_gene: TRBD1; v_gene: TRBV5-1; abundance: NA
CDR3nt: TGTGCCAGCAAGGAGGAGGCAGGACCTTCACCCCTCCACTTT; CDR3aa: CASKEEAGPSPLHF; j_gene: TRBJ1-6; d_gene: NA; v_gene: TRBV2; abundance: NA
CDR3nt: TGTGCCAGCAGTTCACCGGGGGGGCTGAGCTCCTACGAGCAGTACTTC; CDR3aa: CASSSPGGLSSYEQYF; j_gene: TRBJ2-7; d_gene: TRBD2; v_gene: TRBV27; abundance: few
CDR3nt: TGTGCCAGCAGCTCAAGGGGGGGGAACACTGAAGCTTTCTTT; CDR3aa: CASSSRGGNTEAFF; j_gene: TRBJ1-1; d_gene: NA; v_gene: TRBV7-2; abundance: many
CDR3nt: TGTGCCAGCAGTTCTAACCAGGGGCTATTTTTT; CDR3aa: CASSSNQGLFF; j_gene: TRBJ2-2; d_gene: NA; v_gene: TRBV28; abundance: NA
CDR3nt: TGTGCCAGCTCACCTCTAGCGGGAGCGGCTTCCTACAATGAGCAGTTCTTC; CDR3aa: CASSPLAGAASYNEQFF; j_gene: TRBJ2-1; d_gene: TRBD2; v_gene: TRBV18; abundance: NA
CDR3nt: TGTTCCAGCAGCTTACTCGGGGGAGCGGCTAATGAAAAACTGTTTTTT; CDR3aa: CSSSLLGGAANEKLFF; j_gene: TRBJ1-4; d_gene: NA; v_gene: TRBV7-9; abundance: NA
CDR3nt: TGTGCCATCAGTGAGCGAGGGAATACTGAAGCTTTCTTT; CDR3aa: CAISERGNTEAFF; j_gene: TRBJ1-1; d_gene: NA; v_gene: TRBV10-3; abundance: NA
CDR3nt: TGTGCCAGCAGCTTGTTGGGAGGTACTGAAAAACTGTTTTTT; CDR3aa: CASSLLGGTEKLFF; j_gene: TRBJ1-4; d_gene: NA; v_gene: TRBV5-8; abundance: NA
CDR3nt: TGTGCCAGCAGCGCAGGGGGACACCTTTTGTATGGCTACACCTTC; CDR3aa: CASSAGGHLLYGYTF; j_gene: TRBJ1-2; d_gene: TRBD1; v_gene: TRBV7-9; abundance: NA
CDR3nt: TGTGCCAGTAGAACAGGGGCGCTGGGAGCGACCGGGGAGCTGTTTTTT; CDR3aa: CASRTGALGATGELFF; j_gene: TRBJ2-2; d_gene: TRBD1; v_gene: TRBV19; abundance: NA
CDR3nt: TGCGCCAGCAGCTTGTCGGGAGCCTCCACAGATACGCAGTATTTT; CDR3aa: CASSLSGASTDTQYF; j_gene: TRBJ2-3; d_gene: NA; v_gene: TRBV5-1; abundance: NA
CDR3nt: TGTGCCAGCAGCGACTCGACGGAGAGCTATAATTCACCCCTCCACTTT; CDR3aa: CASSDSTESYNSPLHF; j_gene: TRBJ1-6; d_gene: NA; v_gene: TRBV7-9; abundance: NA
CDR3nt: TGTGCCAGCAGTTACCAACTAGCGGGAGGGCCTAATGAGCAGTTCTTC; CDR3aa: CASSYQLAGGPNEQFF; j_gene: TRBJ2-1; d_gene: TRBD2; v_gene: TRBV6-6; abundance: once
CDR3nt: TGCGCCAGCAGCTCTAGACCGGGACAGGGATTTAATCAAGAGACCCAGTACTTC; CDR3aa: CASSSRPGQGFNQETQYF; j_gene: TRBJ2-5; d_gene: TRBD1; v_gene: TRBV5-1; abundance: NA